This TCR beta chain was found in a study of T cells in Graves' hyperthyroidism and ophthalmopathy. The CDR3 runs 14 residues. The germline gives CDR1 SGHTA, CDR2 FQGNSA. Turning to this clonotype: The antigen is undetermined. Being one base from a much bigger clone, this may be a read error.

General study findings and limits: Also found in blood were most expanded thyroid clonotypes above 0.001.

TCR beta CDR3 region amplification was performed from RNA transcripts. A first-round RT-PCR of the TCR CDR3 used the HTBI primer set. TCRdb re-derived calls from the multiplex PCR reads in MiXCR, one entry per CDR3 protein. Among around 600,000 distinct CDR3 sequences, 14% were seen once, and the ten largest hold about 6.6%. Ophthalmopathy patients all had a Clinical Activity Score of at least 3, a NOSPECS grade of at least 4 and disease under 3 months old. Exclusion of a patient resulted from uncontrolled infection, other autoimmune disease, pregnancy or lactation. From 10 ml of fresh peripheral blood, PBMCs were isolated.

The chain is built from TRBV7-2 and TRBJ2-1; the match to TRBD2 covers 14 bases. The sample taken for sequencing was blood. The clonotype was recovered from a woman younger than 30 with Graves' ophthalmopathy. The CDR3 DNA reads as TGTGCCAGCAGCCCCGGGACTAGCGGGAGTGAGCGGTTCTTC. Amino acid sequence: CASSPGTSGSERFF.